Sequencing of this T cell receptor (beta chain) was carried out in a study of T and B cells in COVID-19 patients. BIOMED2 TRB-A/B primer pools were used in multiplex TRB PCR. Via MiXCR, TCRdb re-called the multiplex PCR reads, giving one row per CDR3 protein. The table shows a few thousand distinct CDR3 sequences, with over 20% occurring only once. There are a few counts of this clonotype. Looked up from germline, CDR1 is DFQATT and CDR2 is SNEGSKA (reference sequence). Trimming took 6 bases from V and 2 from J; bases not matched to a gene: 16. The CDR3 covers 19 residues. TRB was amplified from about 240-490 ng of blood genomic DNA.

The chain is built from TRBV20-1 and TRBJ2-7, with 16 positions matching TRBD2. This sequence originates from a human donor with active COVID-19. The sample taken for sequencing was blood. CDR3 sequence reads: CSAVTLPGLAGGSAYEQYF. The CDR3 coding sequence is TGCAGTGCCGTCACCCTCCCGGGACTAGCGGGAGGGAGCGCCTACGAGCAGTACTTC.